The 8 T cell receptor beta chains reported below all come from one sample, sequenced in a study of T cell responses to AZD1222 COVID-19 vaccine. Method: immunoSEQ multiplex PCR; TCRdb's copy keeps in-frame clones and lacks some. The sample lists about 150,000 clones, approximately 90% occurring once. Sequencing used peripheral blood, obtained 28 days after the second AZD1222 dose. The source of these receptors is an adult who received the AZD1222 COVID-19 vaccine.

The gene calls are TRBV4-2 and TRBJ1-1; the D gene is possibly TRBD1 (5 bases). Germline loops: CDR1 LGHNA, CDR2 YNFKEQ. V lost 1 base and J lost 5, with 8 bases in between. The CDR3 contains 13 residues. The CDR3 here is CASSQVGETEAFF. DNA of the CDR3: TGTGCCAGCAGCCAAGTGGGGGAAACTGAAGCTTTCTTT.

The chain recombines TRBV21-1 with TRBJ1-1. TRBV21-1 is flagged as a pseudogene. This CDR3 has 14 residues. The CDR3 region is CASSKRGGNTEAFF. CDR3 nucleotides: TGTGCCAGCAGCAAGAGGGGGGGCAACACTGAAGCTTTCTTT.

This clone appeared a single time. V and J are TRBV12-3 or TRBV12-4 and TRBJ2-7; D not resolved. The CDR3 is 12 amino acids. V was trimmed by 6 bases and J by 3 bases, leaving 9 bases between them. CDR3 DNA: TGTGCCAGCAGCCCTCAACGCTACGAGCAGTACTTC. Its protein is CASSPQRYEQYF.

This CDR3 reads CASSLGAGAFTGELFF. The DNA for the CDR3 is TGTGCCAGCAGCTTAGGGGCGGGGGCCTTCACCGGGGAGCTGTTTTTT. The gene calls are TRBV7-2 and TRBJ2-2, with D possibly matching TRBD2 (7 bases). Germline loops: CDR1 SGHTA, CDR2 FQGNSA. This CDR3 has 16 amino acids. The V and J ends lost 1 base and 4 bases respectively, with 13 bases between them.

This chain links TRBV3-1 (or the pseudogene TRBV3-2) with TRBJ1-4; D is uncertain. This CDR3 contains 12 residues. CDR1 is LGHDT and CDR2 is YNNKEL in the germline V gene (reference sequence). The V gene lost 0 bases and the J gene lost 6 bases, with 2 bases spanning the gap. In DNA, the CDR3 is TGTGCCAGCAGCCAAGAGTATGAAAAACTGTTTTTT. It translates to CASSQEYEKLFF.

The V gene is TRBV6-5, the J gene TRBJ1-2, with TRBD1 identical over 9 bases. The CDR3 totals 13 residues. Trimming at V came to 6 bases and at J to 4 bases, leaving 3 bases not matched to a gene. Germline V gene lookup returns CDR1 MNHEY and CDR2 SVGAGI. The CDR3 sequence is CASRLQGAYGYTF. The CDR3 nucleotides are TGTGCCAGCAGATTACAGGGGGCCTATGGCTACACCTTC.

The chain is built from TRBV4-1 and TRBJ2-1, with 15 nucleotides matching TRBD2. CDR1 MGHRA and CDR2 YSYEKL come from the germline V gene. CDR3 length equals 15 residues. The J segment lost 9 bases and the V segment lost 1 base, leaving 1 base of the junction unmatched. CDR3 in DNA: TGCGCCAGCAGCCAAGGGACTAGCGGGAGGGTTGAGCAGTTCTTC. Translating gives CASSQGTSGRVEQFF.

In this sample, this clone turned up a few times. The DNA of the CDR3 is TGTGCCAGCAGCCAACCTCTAGCGGGAGCAGATACGCAGTATTTT. It specifies CASSQPLAGADTQYF. This sequence joins TRBV6-2 or TRBV6-3 and TRBJ2-3, with TRBD2 identical over 10 bases. The ends lost 6 bases at V and 4 bases at J; junction bases unmatched: 7. The CDR3 spans 15 residues. Germline loops: CDR1 MNHEY, CDR2 SVGEGT.